The clone carrying this TCR beta chain was detected only once. Its antigen is unknown. After extraction with the RNeasy kit, roughly 0.5 to 1 ug of the RNA was reverse transcribed using random hexamers. TCRdb re-analysed the immunoSEQ multiplex PCR reads in MiXCR, keeping a single row per CDR3 protein. The sample lists approximately 160,000 distinct CDR3 sequences, approximately 93% occurring once. This record belongs to a study of CD8 T cells in Susac syndrome. General study findings and limits: The relatively small number of individuals in the TCR sequencing and HLA analysis was acknowledged by the study.

CD8+ and CD4+ T cells circulating in blood were sequenced for TCR beta. CDR1 and CDR2 (germline): SGDLS, YYNGEE. The V gene lost 7 bases and the J gene lost 1 base, with 6 bases spanning the gap. The CDR3 length is 12 residues. The chain has TRBV9 and TRBJ2-1, with D perhaps matching TRBD2 (5 bases). The sample was CD4+ T cells from PBMCs. This TCR came from a human donor with multiple sclerosis. CDR3 in DNA: TGTGCCAGCGGGAGTTCCTACAATGAGCAGTTCTTC. Translated, it gives CASGSSYNEQFF.